This TCR beta chain originates from a study of Ad26.COV2.S vaccination and SARS-CoV-2 variants. Regarding the study as a whole: TCR breadth and depth analyses may have underestimated total T cell responses.

Sample treatment: 19 received Ad26.COV2.S at low or high dose, single or two shots; roughly 5 received placebo; per-sample allocation not given. The samples were gathered on day 63 after the first injection of vaccine or placebo. Points on this clone: The antigen is undetermined.

Generated by immunoSEQ multiplex PCR, the TCRdb table keeps only in-frame clones and is missing some. The sample has 440,000 or so clones; roughly 90% are singletons. CDR1 is SEHNR and CDR2 is FQNEAQ in the germline V gene (reference sequence). This CDR3 has 14 residues. With 5 bases removed from V and 8 bases from J, the gap between germline ends came to 18 bases. The starting material was peripheral blood, obtained in a trial of Ad26.COV2.S vaccine versus placebo. V gene TRBV7-9 combines with J gene TRBJ1-1, with D unresolved. The sequence came from a person aged 18-65 years who received the Ad26.COV2.S COVID-19 vaccine or a placebo. CDR3 amino acids: CASSPPSRTSEAFF. In nucleotides, the CDR3 is TGTGCCAGCAGCCCCCCTTCGAGGACTTCAGAAGCTTTCTTT. Full variable domain (outside the CDR3, taken from reference TRBV7-9 and TRBJ1-1): DTGVSQNPRHKITKRGQNVTFRCDPISEHNRLYWYRQTLGQGPEFLTYFQNEAQLEKSRLLSDRFSAERPKGSFSTLEIQRTEQGDSAMYLCASSPPSRTSEAFFGQGTRLTVV.